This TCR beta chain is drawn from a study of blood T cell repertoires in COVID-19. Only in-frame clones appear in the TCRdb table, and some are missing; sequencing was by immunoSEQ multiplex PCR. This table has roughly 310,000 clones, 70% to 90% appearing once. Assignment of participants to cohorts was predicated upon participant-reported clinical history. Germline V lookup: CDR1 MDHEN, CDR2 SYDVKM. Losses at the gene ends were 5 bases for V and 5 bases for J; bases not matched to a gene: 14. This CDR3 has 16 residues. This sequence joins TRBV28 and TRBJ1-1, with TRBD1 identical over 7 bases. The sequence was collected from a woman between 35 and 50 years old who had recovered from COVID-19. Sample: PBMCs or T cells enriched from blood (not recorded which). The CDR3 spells CASSHYPDREDTEAFF. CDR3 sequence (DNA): TGTGCCAGCAGTCACTATCCCGACAGGGAAGATACTGAAGCTTTCTTT.